The entry below gives a single T cell receptor (beta chain) sequence along with its context. No antigen is known for it. These data are taken from a study of cytomegalovirus exposure and HLA in healthy donors. Trimming took 4 bases from V and 1 from J, leaving 9 bases between them. Germline V gene lookup returns CDR1 MGHRA and CDR2 YSYEKL. The CDR3 spans 14 residues. Points from the study as a whole: It was reported that the classifier diagnosed cytomegalovirus status with high specificity and sensitivity in both the original and validation cohorts. Specificity of a few CMV-associated chains for CMV antigens was verified in vitro. By a later analysis, the bulk of CMV-associated TCR beta chains appeared HLA-restricted. Associated with cytomegalovirus, according to the listing, were some 180 TCR beta chains.

PCR primers comprised 60 Vbeta and 13 Jbeta primers. TCRdb's table, derived via immunoSEQ multiplex PCR, lists solely in-frame clones and lacks some. The sample has over 15,000 clones, about 84% seen once. This TCR came from a human donor in good health. Material: PBMCs. This chain uses TRBV4-1 with TRBJ2-3; a weak D match, TRBD2 (6 bases). Here the CDR3 DNA reads TGCGCCAGCAGCCCTTGGAGGGGCACAGATACGCAGTATTTT. Residues: CASSPWRGTDTQYF.